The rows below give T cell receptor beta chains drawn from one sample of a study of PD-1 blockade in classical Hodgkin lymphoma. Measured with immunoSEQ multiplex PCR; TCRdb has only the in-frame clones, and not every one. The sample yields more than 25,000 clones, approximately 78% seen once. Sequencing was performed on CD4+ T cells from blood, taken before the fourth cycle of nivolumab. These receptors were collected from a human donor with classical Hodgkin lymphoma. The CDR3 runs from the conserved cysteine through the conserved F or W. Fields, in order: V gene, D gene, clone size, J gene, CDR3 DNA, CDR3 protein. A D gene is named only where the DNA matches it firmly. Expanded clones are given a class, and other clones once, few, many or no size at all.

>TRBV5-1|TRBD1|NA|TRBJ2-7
TGCGCCAGCAGCGGACAGGTAGGGGCCTACGAGCAGTACTTC
CASSGQVGAYEQYF
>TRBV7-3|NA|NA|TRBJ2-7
TGTGCCAGCAGCTTACAGTCGGCAGGACCCTACGAGCAGTACTTC
CASSLQSAGPYEQYF
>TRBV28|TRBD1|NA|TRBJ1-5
TGTGCCAGCAGTCCGAACAGGGGGTTCAATCAGCCCCAGCATTTT
CASSPNRGFNQPQHF
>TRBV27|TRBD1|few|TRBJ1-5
TGTGCCAGCAGTTCCCACCGGGACAGGAAGGGCAATCAGCCCCAGCATTTT
CASSSHRDRKGNQPQHF
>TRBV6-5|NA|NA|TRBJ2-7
TGTGCCAGCAGGACGCGGAGGAGTCACGAGCAGTACTTC
CASRTRRSHEQYF
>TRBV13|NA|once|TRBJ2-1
TGTGCCAGCAGCAATCCCCGGACTCCGAGCTCCTACAATGAGCAGTTCTTC
CASSNPRTPSSYNEQFF
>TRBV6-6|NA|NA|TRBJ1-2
TGTGCCAGCAGTCAGCACAGGGCTAATGGCTACACCTTC
CASSQHRANGYTF
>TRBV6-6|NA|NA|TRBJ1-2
TGTGCCAGCAGCGGACGGGACAAAGTCAACTATGGCTACACCTTC
CASSGRDKVNYGYTF
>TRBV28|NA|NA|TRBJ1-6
TGTGCCAGCAGTCGTGGACCGGGACTTCTGAATTCACCCCTCCACTTT
CASSRGPGLLNSPLHF
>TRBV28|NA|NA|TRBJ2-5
TGTGCCAGCAGTCCCCCTGCGGGGGCTCAAGAGACCCAGTACTTC
CASSPPAGAQETQYF
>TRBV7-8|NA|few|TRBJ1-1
TGTGCCAGCAGCCTCCGTGAAGCTTTCTTT
CASSLREAFF
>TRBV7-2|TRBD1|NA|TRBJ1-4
TGTGCCAGCCAGGACAGGGGTAATGAAAAACTGTTTTTT
CASQDRGNEKLFF
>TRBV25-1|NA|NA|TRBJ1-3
TGTGCCAGCAGTGAATATCGGAAGGCCTCTGGAAACACCATATATTTT
CASSEYRKASGNTIYF
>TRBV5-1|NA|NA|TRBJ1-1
TGCGCCAGCAGCTTGAGAACAGAGAACACTGAAGCTTTCTTT
CASSLRTENTEAFF
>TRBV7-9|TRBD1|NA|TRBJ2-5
TGTGCCAGCAGTGACCCCCCAGGGGGACAAGAGACCCAGTACTTC
CASSDPPGGQETQYF
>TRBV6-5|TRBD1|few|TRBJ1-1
TGTGCCAGCAGTGGCCGGGACAGGAACACTGAAGCTTTCTTT
CASSGRDRNTEAFF
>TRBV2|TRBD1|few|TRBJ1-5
TGTGCCAGTAGAACAGGGGGCTTTGACAATCAGCCCCAGCATTTT
CASRTGGFDNQPQHF
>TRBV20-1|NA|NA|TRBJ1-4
TGCAGTGCTATGACGGAAAAACTGTTTTTT
CSAMTEKLFF
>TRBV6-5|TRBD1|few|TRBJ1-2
TGTGCCAGCAGTCAGACAGGGGGAGACTATGGCTACACCTTC
CASSQTGGDYGYTF
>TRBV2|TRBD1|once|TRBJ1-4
TGTGCCAGCAGTGGGGTGACAGGGGCGGTTGGTGAAAAACTGTTTTTT
CASSGVTGAVGEKLFF
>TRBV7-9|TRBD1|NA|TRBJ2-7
TGTGCCAGCAGCTTCGAGGGGGACAGGCTCTACGAGCAGTACTTC
CASSFEGDRLYEQYF
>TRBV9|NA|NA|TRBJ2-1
TGTGCCAGCAGCTTTCAGGGTGGCTTCCCCCTATCGCAGTTCTTC
CASSFQGGFPLSQFF
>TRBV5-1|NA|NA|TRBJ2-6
TGCGCCAGCAGCTTGGGGGGCTCTGGGGCCAACGTCCTGACTTTC
CASSLGGSGANVLTF
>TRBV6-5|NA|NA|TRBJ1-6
TGTGCCAGCAGTTCCGCACAGGGTTCCTATAATTCACCCCTCCACTTT
CASSSAQGSYNSPLHF
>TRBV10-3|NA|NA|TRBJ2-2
TGTGCCATCAGTGAGTCGAAAACTTCCACCGGGGAGCTGTTTTTT
CAISESKTSTGELFF
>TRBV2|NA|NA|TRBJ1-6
TGTGCCAGCAGTGGAGTGGAAAATTCACCCCTCCACTTT
CASSGVENSPLHF
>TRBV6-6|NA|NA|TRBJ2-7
TGTGCCAGCAGTTACTCGCCGGGGAAGCAGTACTTC
CASSYSPGKQYF
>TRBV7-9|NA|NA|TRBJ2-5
TGTGCCAGCAGCCTTGGACCGCACCAAGAGACCCAGTACTTC
CASSLGPHQETQYF
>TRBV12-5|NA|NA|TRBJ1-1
TGTGCTAGTGGTAGGACAGAGAAAGCTTTCTTT
CASGRTEKAFF